This T cell receptor (beta chain) was observed in a study of T cell repertoires in cytomegalovirus infection. About the study: Recently identified HLA-C-restricted CMV epitopes were among the peptides used. Public TCR beta signatures marked donors with CMV infection and the matching HLA. Study-wide results and limits: CMV carriers with the relevant HLA were identified by cumulative public TCR beta family frequency. HLA-C-restricted CMV clonotypes gave the most frequent clonotype in two of eight donors.

In regard to this clonotype: What it binds is unknown.

This CDR3 spans 16 amino acids. The germline gives CDR1 SQVTM, CDR2 ANQGSEA. V lost 6 bases and J 0 bases, leaving 18 bases between the germline ends. TCRdb re-derived calls from the reads in MiXCR, one entry per CDR3 protein. This table has approximately 990,000 distinct CDR3 sequences, less than 35% appearing once. The V and J genes are TRBV29-1 and TRBJ2-1; tentatively, D is TRBD1 (6 bases). Sequencing was performed on cultured CD8+ T cells from PBMCs, taken from culture after CMV antigen stimulation. This sequence originates from a human donor in good health (CMV status not recorded). Some clones in this sample may be carry-over from other donors' samples. The CDR3 nucleotides are TGCAGCGTAACCGGGACATGGGGTCCCTCCTACAATGAGCAGTTCTTC. Its translation is CSVTGTWGPSYNEQFF.